The present T cell receptor (beta chain) was sequenced within a study of CD8+CD57+ T cells in acquired aplastic anemia (dated by TCRdb to 2016 to 2019). Broadly, across the study: Extracted DNA from sorted CD4+ and CD8+ cells averaged 3.2 ug, ranging from roughly 0.17 to 27.4 ug. Broader findings and caveats from the paper: Patients and healthy controls showed no significant difference in CD8+ Simpson's diversity (P=0.060). About 30 CD8+ CDR3 sequences were found in both patients and controls but appeared to be highly expressed in patients and within the immunodominant clones of the patients.

In the germline V gene, CDR1 corresponds to MGHDK and CDR2 to SYGVNS. From the cysteine up to the phenylalanine, the CDR3 has a length of 16 residues. The retained sequence is limited to the CDR3, 48 bases, with the frame set at the first base. V is cut back by 4 bases and J by 4 bases, with 10 bases in the junction unmatched. TCR repertoires of sorted CD4+ and CD8+ blood T cells from severe aplastic anemia patients and healthy subjects were deep-sequenced in the study. Ficoll-Paque density gradient centrifugation was used to isolate peripheral blood mononuclear cells. CD4+ and CD8+ T cells were sorted by FACS or magnetic beads before DNA extraction. Genomic DNA was used as template for profiling of TCR beta VDJ combinations and CDR3 sequences. An Illumina HiSeq 2000 was the platform used for TCR repertoire sequencing. Processing in the source paper ran as follows. Repertoire assessment relied on Simpson's diversity index, CDR3 size and DJ length profiles, and TRBV/TRBJ rearrangement plots. Whichever DNA sequence was most abundant in the deep sequencing data was defined as the immunodominant clone. CDR3 amino acid sequences were screened for sharing across subjects and compared with published repertoires and the VDJdb database. The public reads were reprocessed in TCRdb via fastp at Q25 and MiXCR, keeping in-frame beta chains. Each record represents a unique CDR3 protein, reported with the most common genes and DNA among its rows. These V and J calls are TCRdb output, not the study's own analysis. Here the sample has 150,000 to 200,000 distinct CDR3 sequences; about 64% occur a single time. The top ten clones comprise 46% of the sample.

Regarding this clonotype: Its target antigen remains unknown. Base qualities are not provided; no much larger clone lies one nucleotide away.

This clonotype was sampled from a human donor with severe aplastic anemia or a healthy control (not recorded which). The sequence links TRBV25-1 to TRBJ2-7; 10 junctional bases match TRBD1. Sequenced material: sorted CD4+, CD8+, or CD8+CD57+ T cells (not recorded which) from PBMCs. The CDR3 protein is CASSVSLGQGWYEQYF. The DNA sequence is as follows: TGTGCCAGCAGTGTATCCCTGGGACAGGGGTGGTACGAGCAGTACTTC.